The clone carrying this T cell receptor beta chain has just one count. Trimming stripped 4 bases from V and 6 bases from J, with 13 bases between. CDR3 length: 13 amino acids. In germline, CDR1 is MGHDK, CDR2 SYGVNS. The data derive from a study of control samples from healthy donors and cancer patients. Sequencing used immunoSEQ multiplex PCR; TCRdb keeps in-frame clones, though not all of them. The sample carries 150,000 or so clones, 80% to 95% recorded once. Input material: blood. This rearrangement joins TRBV25-1 to TRBJ2-7; a weak D match, TRBD1 (5 bases). The clonotype was recovered from a man aged 18 to 29 in good health. CDR3 loop: CASSVAGWGEQYF. In DNA, the CDR3 is TGTGCCAGCAGTGTGGCAGGGTGGGGCGAGCAGTACTTC.